One TCR beta chain is described in this entry. The antigen is unknown. The missing CDR3 end, 3 residues past where the read stops, is filled in from the germline J gene. The data were produced by immunoSEQ multiplex PCR, yet TCRdb's version contains in-frame clones alone and is incomplete. Observed in the sample are about 33,000 clones, none of them singletons. The entry originates in a study of T cell clonality in common variable immunodeficiency. The study, taken as a whole, reports: In common variable immunodeficiency, TCR beta chains reportedly carried fewer deletions and N-nucleotide insertions. Shared TCRbeta clones were fewer between CVID subjects than controls.

With V trimmed by 7 bases and J by 3 bases, 11 bases remained unmatched. Germline CDR1 and CDR2: SQVTM and ANQGSEA. The CDR3 length is 15 residues. The receptor's source is a human donor with common variable immunodeficiency. The genes are TRBV29-1 and TRBJ2-3, with TRBD2 matching 9 bases. Sequencing was performed on peripheral blood mononuclear cells. The CDR3 loop reads CSGAASGGITDTQYF. CDR3 DNA (partial): TGCAGCGGAGCAGCAAGCGGGGGGATAACAGATACG.